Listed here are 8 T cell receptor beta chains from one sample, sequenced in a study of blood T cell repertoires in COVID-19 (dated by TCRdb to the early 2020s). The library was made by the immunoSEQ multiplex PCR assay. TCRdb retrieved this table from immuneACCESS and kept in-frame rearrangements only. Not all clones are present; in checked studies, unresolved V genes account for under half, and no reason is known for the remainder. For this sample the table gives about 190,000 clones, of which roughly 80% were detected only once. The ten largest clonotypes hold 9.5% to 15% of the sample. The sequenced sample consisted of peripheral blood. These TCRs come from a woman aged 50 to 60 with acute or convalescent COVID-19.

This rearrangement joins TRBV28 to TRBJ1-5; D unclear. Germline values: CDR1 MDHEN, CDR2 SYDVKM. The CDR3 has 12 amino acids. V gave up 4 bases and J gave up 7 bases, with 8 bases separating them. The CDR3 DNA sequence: TGTGCCAGCAGTTGGCGGCGGCAGCCCCAGCATTTT. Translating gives CASSWRRQPQHF.

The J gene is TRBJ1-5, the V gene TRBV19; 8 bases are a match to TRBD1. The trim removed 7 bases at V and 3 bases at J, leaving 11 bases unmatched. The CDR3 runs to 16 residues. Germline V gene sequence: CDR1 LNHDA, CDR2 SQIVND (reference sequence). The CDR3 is CASIPTGGRSNQPQHF. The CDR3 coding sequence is TGTGCCAGTATCCCTACAGGGGGACGTTCCAATCAGCCCCAGCATTTT.

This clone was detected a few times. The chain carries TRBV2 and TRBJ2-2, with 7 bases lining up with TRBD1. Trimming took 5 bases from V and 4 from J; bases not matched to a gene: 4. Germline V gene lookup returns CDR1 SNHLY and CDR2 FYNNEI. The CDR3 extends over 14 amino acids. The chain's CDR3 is CASSYRGTTGELFF. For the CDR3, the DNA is TGTGCCAGCAGTTACAGGGGTACCACCGGGGAGCTGTTTTTT.

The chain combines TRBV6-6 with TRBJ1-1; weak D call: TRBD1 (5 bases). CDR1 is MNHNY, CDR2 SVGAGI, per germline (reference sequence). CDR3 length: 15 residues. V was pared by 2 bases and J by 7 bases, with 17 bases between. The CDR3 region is CASSYPGVSGGEAFF. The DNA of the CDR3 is TGTGCCAGCAGTTACCCGGGGGTGTCGGGTGGTGAAGCTTTCTTT.

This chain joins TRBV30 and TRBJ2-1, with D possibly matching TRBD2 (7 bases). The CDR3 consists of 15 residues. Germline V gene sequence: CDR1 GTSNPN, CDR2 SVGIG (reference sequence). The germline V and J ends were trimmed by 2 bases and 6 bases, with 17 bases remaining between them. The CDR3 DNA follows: TGTGCCTGGAGTTCCATAGGGAGGGGGTCCAATGAGCAGTTCTTC. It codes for CAWSSIGRGSNEQFF.

CDR3 in amino acids: CASRDRGLSGNTIYF. The CDR3 coding sequence is TGTGCCAGCAGGGACAGGGGGCTCTCTGGAAACACCATATATTTT. The rearrangement joins TRBV27 to TRBJ1-3; 11 nucleotides align to TRBD1. The CDR3 extends over 15 amino acids. CDR1 MNHEY and CDR2 SMNVEV come from the germline V gene (reference sequence). Losses at the gene ends were 6 bases for V and 0 bases for J; bases not matched to a gene: 1.

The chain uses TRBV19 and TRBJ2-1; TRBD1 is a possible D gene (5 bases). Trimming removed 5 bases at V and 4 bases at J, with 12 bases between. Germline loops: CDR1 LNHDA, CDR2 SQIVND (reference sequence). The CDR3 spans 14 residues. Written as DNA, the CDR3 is TGTGCCAGTAGTGAAGGGGCTCCTTACAATGAGCAGTTCTTC. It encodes CASSEGAPYNEQFF.

This CDR3 is CASSQYSSSYNEQFF. In DNA, the CDR3 is TGTGCCAGCAGCCAGTACTCGAGCTCCTACAATGAGCAGTTCTTC. The chain recombines TRBV4-2 with TRBJ2-1; no definite D call. The CDR3 runs to 15 residues. V gave up 3 bases and J gave up 0 bases, with 9 bases separating them. The germline V gene has CDR1 LGHNA and CDR2 YNFKEQ.